A selection of T cell receptor beta chains follows, all from one sample in a study of blood T cell repertoires in COVID-19. Sequencing was performed with immunoSEQ multiplex PCR; in TCRdb, only in-frame clones are kept and a portion is missing. This table has approximately 59,000 clones, about 83% appearing once. Sequencing was carried out using peripheral blood. These TCRs come from a man aged 40-55 years with active COVID-19. Both conserved end residues are part of each CDR3. The D gene is left open where the match is weak. Size is omitted from some rows. Given values are once, few, many or a class for expanded clones.

size: few
J: TRBJ1-1
D: NA
length: 16
V: TRBV4-1
CDR3: CASSQDTTRAGTEAFF
DNA: TGCGCCAGCAGCCAAGATACGACAAGGGCGGGCACTGAAGCTTTCTTT

size: NA
J: TRBJ1-4
D: NA
length: 14
V: TRBV5-1
CDR3: CASSHQGSNEKLFF
DNA: TGCGCCAGCAGCCACCAGGGGTCTAATGAAAAACTGTTTTTT

size: NA
J: TRBJ2-7
D: TRBD2
length: 14
V: TRBV9
CDR3: CASSPPAGENEQYF
DNA: TGTGCCAGCAGCCCCCCGGCGGGAGAGAACGAGCAGTACTTC

size: NA
J: TRBJ2-7
D: NA
length: 13
V: TRBV13
CDR3: CASSQGIGYEQYF
DNA: TGTGCCAGCAGCCAGGGCATAGGCTACGAGCAGTACTTC

size: NA
J: TRBJ2-3
D: NA
length: 12
V: TRBV12-3/TRBV12-4
CDR3: CASSSGADTQYF
DNA: TGTGCCAGCAGTTCCGGGGCAGATACGCAGTATTTT

size: NA
J: TRBJ1-2
D: NA
length: 17
V: TRBV21-1
CDR3: CASSKVVPEFYGYGYTF
DNA: TGTGCCAGCAGCAAAGTCGTGCCGGAGTTCTACGGCTATGGCTACACCTTC

size: few
J: TRBJ1-6
D: TRBD1
length: 16
V: TRBV4-2
CDR3: CASSQEPRDRVSPLHF
DNA: TGTGCCAGCAGCCAAGAACCCCGGGACAGGGTCTCACCCCTCCACTTT

size: NA
J: TRBJ2-1
D: NA
length: 15
V: TRBV3-1/TRBV3-2
CDR3: CASSQDWSGGKTQFF
DNA: TGTGCCAGCAGCCAAGATTGGTCCGGCGGGAAGACCCAGTTCTTC

size: NA
J: TRBJ2-2
D: NA
length: 16
V: TRBV19
CDR3: CASSIDSLRNTGELFF
DNA: TGTGCCAGTAGTATTGACAGTTTGAGGAACACCGGGGAGCTGTTTTTT

size: medium-sized
J: TRBJ1-2
D: TRBD1
length: 15
V: TRBV9
CDR3: CASSRMYRGLDGYTF
DNA: TGTGCCAGCAGCCGGATGTACAGGGGGTTGGATGGCTACACCTTC

size: NA
J: TRBJ2-1
D: NA
length: 16
V: TRBV5-1
CDR3: CASSRSRGGTYNEQFF
DNA: TGCGCCAGCAGCCGTAGCAGGGGCGGAACCTACAATGAGCAGTTCTTC

size: NA
J: TRBJ2-7
D: TRBD2
length: 14
V: TRBV10-2
CDR3: CASSPAGGTYEQYF
DNA: TGCGCCAGCAGTCCAGCGGGAGGAACCTACGAGCAGTACTTC

size: once
J: TRBJ1-2
D: TRBD1
length: 13
V: TRBV5-1
CDR3: CASSLEGGGGYTF
DNA: TGCGCCAGCAGCCTCGAAGGGGGCGGAGGCTACACCTTC

size: NA
J: TRBJ1-5
D: NA
length: 14
V: TRBV27
CDR3: CASRPRGGEKPQHF
DNA: TGTGCCAGCAGACCCAGAGGGGGGGAGAAGCCCCAGCATTTT

size: NA
J: TRBJ1-6
D: TRBD1
length: 14
V: TRBV27
CDR3: CASSLVRGNSPLHF
DNA: TGTGCCAGCAGTTTAGTCAGGGGGAATTCACCCCTCCACTTT

size: NA
J: TRBJ1-1
D: TRBD1
length: 13
V: TRBV24-1
CDR3: CATSSTGGTEAFF
DNA: TGTGCCACCAGTAGTACAGGGGGCACTGAAGCTTTCTTT

size: NA
J: TRBJ1-5
D: TRBD1
length: 16
V: TRBV11-3
CDR3: CASSLGQINSNQPQHF
DNA: TGTGCCAGCAGCTTGGGACAGATTAATAGCAATCAGCCCCAGCATTTT

size: NA
J: TRBJ1-1
D: TRBD1
length: 15
V: TRBV18
CDR3: CASSHTTGAVTEAFF
DNA: TGTGCCAGCTCGCATACGACAGGGGCGGTCACTGAAGCTTTCTTT

size: few
J: TRBJ1-5
D: NA
length: 15
V: TRBV19
CDR3: CASSPSGNSNQPQHF
DNA: TGTGCCAGTAGTCCCTCCGGGAATAGCAATCAGCCCCAGCATTTT

size: few
J: TRBJ1-2
D: TRBD1
length: 16
V: TRBV18
CDR3: CASSPPGQGPNYGYTF
DNA: TGTGCCAGCTCACCACCGGGACAGGGGCCTAACTATGGCTACACCTTC

size: NA
J: TRBJ1-5
D: NA
length: 14
V: TRBV28
CDR3: CASSPRGSNQPQHF
DNA: TGTGCCAGCAGCCCCAGGGGTTCCAATCAGCCCCAGCATTTT

size: NA
J: TRBJ2-1
D: TRBD2
length: 16
V: TRBV5-1
CDR3: CASSLALANYNNEQFF
DNA: TGCGCCAGCAGCTTGGCACTAGCGAATTATAACAATGAGCAGTTCTTC

size: NA
J: TRBJ2-5
D: NA
length: 16
V: TRBV7-9
CDR3: CASSLSALLRVETQYF
DNA: TGTGCCAGCAGCTTAAGCGCGTTATTGAGAGTCGAGACCCAGTACTTC

size: NA
J: TRBJ2-3
D: TRBD2
length: 16
V: TRBV29-1
CDR3: CSVEAPGLALTDTQYF
DNA: TGCAGCGTTGAGGCTCCGGGACTAGCGCTCACAGATACGCAGTATTTT

size: few
J: TRBJ2-7
D: TRBD1
length: 13
V: TRBV25-1
CDR3: CASSAGTAYEQYF
DNA: TGTGCCAGCAGCGCCGGGACAGCGTACGAGCAGTACTTC

size: NA
J: TRBJ1-1
D: NA
length: 19
V: TRBV18
CDR3: CASSPMGTGQPLRSTEAFF
DNA: TGTGCCAGCTCACCAATGGGAACAGGGCAGCCTTTGAGGAGCACTGAAGCTTTCTTT

size: NA
J: TRBJ2-4
D: NA
length: 16
V: TRBV9
CDR3: CASSVESGLAKNIQYF
DNA: TGTGCCAGCAGCGTAGAATCAGGACTAGCCAAAAACATTCAGTACTTC

size: NA
J: TRBJ2-3
D: TRBD2
length: 18
V: TRBV7-8
CDR3: CASSLVEPGLAGRDTQYF
DNA: TGTGCCAGCAGCTTGGTTGAGCCGGGACTAGCGGGACGAGATACGCAGTATTTT

size: NA
J: TRBJ1-1
D: NA
length: 18
V: TRBV3-1/TRBV3-2
CDR3: CASSQDSTPWGLNTEAFF
DNA: TGTGCCAGCAGCCAAGATTCGACTCCGTGGGGCCTGAACACTGAAGCTTTCTTT

size: few
J: TRBJ2-5
D: NA
length: 12
V: TRBV10-3
CDR3: CAISGTQETQYF
DNA: TGTGCCATCAGTGGGACACAAGAGACCCAGTACTTC

size: NA
J: TRBJ2-1
D: TRBD2
length: 20
V: TRBV7-3
CDR3: CASSLTPSGRAERATNEQFF
DNA: TGTGCCAGCAGCTTAACCCCTAGCGGGAGGGCCGAGAGGGCTACGAATGAGCAGTTCTTC

size: NA
J: TRBJ2-5
D: NA
length: 12
V: TRBV3-1/TRBV3-2
CDR3: CASSLGVETQYF
DNA: TGTGCCAGCAGTCTCGGGGTAGAGACCCAGTACTTC

size: NA
J: TRBJ2-3
D: TRBD2
length: 19
V: TRBV19
CDR3: CASSRGLAGGGMGTDTQYF
DNA: TGTGCCAGTAGTAGGGGACTAGCGGGAGGAGGAATGGGAACAGATACGCAGTATTTT

size: NA
J: TRBJ2-1
D: TRBD2
length: 13
V: TRBV12-5
CDR3: CASGGAGVTEQFF
DNA: TGTGCTAGTGGAGGAGCGGGAGTGACTGAGCAGTTCTTC

size: NA
J: TRBJ2-2
D: TRBD1
length: 16
V: TRBV7-7
CDR3: CASSLGTVGVTGELFF
DNA: TGTGCCAGCAGCTTGGGGACAGTGGGCGTCACCGGGGAGCTGTTTTTT

size: NA
J: TRBJ1-5
D: TRBD1
length: 15
V: TRBV7-2
CDR3: CASSGQGTRNQPQHF
DNA: TGTGCCAGCAGCGGACAGGGAACCCGCAATCAGCCCCAGCATTTT

size: NA
J: TRBJ2-3
D: NA
length: 14
V: TRBV11-2
CDR3: CASSLTGSKDTQYF
DNA: TGTGCCAGCAGCTTAACCGGGAGCAAGGATACGCAGTATTTT

size: NA
J: TRBJ2-2
D: TRBD1
length: 14
V: TRBV7-3
CDR3: CASSPRQGLGELFF
DNA: TGTGCCAGCAGCCCCCGACAGGGTCTAGGGGAGCTGTTTTTT

size: NA
J: TRBJ2-5
D: NA
length: 16
V: TRBV11-3
CDR3: CASSSGAGGGQETQYF
DNA: TGTGCCAGCAGCTCTGGGGCTGGGGGGGGGCAGGAGACCCAGTACTTC